A selection of T cell receptor beta chains follows, all from one sample in a study of cytomegalovirus exposure and HLA in healthy donors. The table came from immunoSEQ multiplex PCR; TCRdb's copy has only in-frame clones and leaves some out. This sample has more than 130,000 clones, with over 70% found just once. Sequenced material: PBMCs. The receptors come from a male donor in good health and CMV-seronegative. CDR3s include the opening cysteine and the closing phenylalanine or tryptophan. Fields, in order: V gene, J gene, clone size, D gene, CDR3 length, CDR3 protein, CDR3 DNA. The D gene is left open where the match is weak. Rows give clone size only sometimes, using once, few, many, or a class for an expanded clone.

v_gene: TRBV7-2; j_gene: TRBJ2-3; abundance: few; d_gene: NA; len: 12; CDR3aa: CASSLSTDTQYF; CDR3nt: TGTGCCAGCAGCCTAAGCACAGATACGCAGTATTTT
v_gene: TRBV5-1; j_gene: TRBJ2-1; abundance: few; d_gene: TRBD1; len: 15; CDR3aa: CASRRDRRSYNEQFF; CDR3nt: TGCGCCAGCAGACGGGACAGGAGGTCCTACAATGAGCAGTTCTTC
v_gene: TRBV13; j_gene: TRBJ1-1; abundance: NA; d_gene: TRBD1; len: 18; CDR3aa: CASSLRGQNIAANTEAFF; CDR3nt: TGTGCCAGCAGCTTAAGGGGACAGAACATAGCGGCGAACACTGAAGCTTTCTTT
v_gene: TRBV27; j_gene: TRBJ1-5; abundance: NA; d_gene: NA; len: 15; CDR3aa: CASSLRTGGNQPQHF; CDR3nt: TGTGCCAGCAGTCTAAGGACGGGAGGGAATCAGCCCCAGCATTTT
v_gene: TRBV18; j_gene: TRBJ1-5; abundance: NA; d_gene: NA; len: 13; CDR3aa: CASSPGAYQPQHF; CDR3nt: TGTGCCAGCTCACCAGGGGCCTACCAGCCCCAGCATTTT
v_gene: TRBV7-2; j_gene: TRBJ2-7; abundance: NA; d_gene: TRBD2; len: 16; CDR3aa: CASSLAGLAGGYEQYF; CDR3nt: TGTGCCAGCAGCTTAGCTGGACTAGCGGGAGGGTACGAGCAGTACTTC
v_gene: TRBV15; j_gene: TRBJ2-1; abundance: NA; d_gene: TRBD1; len: 15; CDR3aa: CATSRADRVYNEQFF; CDR3nt: TGTGCCACCAGCAGGGCCGACAGGGTTTACAATGAGCAGTTCTTC
v_gene: TRBV7-9; j_gene: TRBJ1-5; abundance: NA; d_gene: NA; len: 15; CDR3aa: CASSIGGDSNQPQHF; CDR3nt: TGTGCCAGCAGCATCGGAGGAGACAGCAATCAGCCCCAGCATTTT
v_gene: TRBV7-3; j_gene: TRBJ2-3; abundance: NA; d_gene: NA; len: 15; CDR3aa: CASSLGGGGPDTQYF; CDR3nt: TGTGCCAGCAGCTTAGGTGGAGGGGGCCCAGATACGCAGTATTTT
v_gene: TRBV7-6; j_gene: TRBJ1-5; abundance: NA; d_gene: NA; len: 14; CDR3aa: CASRSSYRDQPQHF; CDR3nt: TGTGCCAGCAGATCGTCCTACAGGGACCAGCCCCAGCATTTT
v_gene: TRBV5-4; j_gene: TRBJ1-6; abundance: NA; d_gene: TRBD1; len: 15; CDR3aa: CASSEGTGGNSPLHF; CDR3nt: TGTGCCAGCAGCGAAGGGACAGGGGGTAATTCACCCCTCCACTTT
v_gene: TRBV30; j_gene: TRBJ1-1; abundance: NA; d_gene: NA; len: 12; CDR3aa: CAWSPRQGEAFF; CDR3nt: TGTGCCTGGAGTCCACGGCAGGGTGAAGCTTTCTTT
v_gene: TRBV14; j_gene: TRBJ2-7; abundance: NA; d_gene: NA; len: 14; CDR3aa: CASSQDGGGLGQYF; CDR3nt: TGTGCCAGCAGCCAAGATGGTGGAGGGCTCGGGCAGTACTTC
v_gene: TRBV5-6; j_gene: TRBJ1-2; abundance: few; d_gene: TRBD1; len: 15; CDR3aa: CASSLDRGTGSPNTF; CDR3nt: TGTGCCAGCAGCTTGGACCGGGGGACAGGATCCCCGAACACCTTC
v_gene: TRBV6-1; j_gene: TRBJ1-2; abundance: NA; d_gene: NA; len: 12; CDR3aa: CASGARVYGYTF; CDR3nt: TGTGCCAGCGGTGCCAGGGTCTATGGCTACACCTTC
v_gene: TRBV25-1; j_gene: TRBJ2-7; abundance: once; d_gene: TRBD2; len: 17; CDR3aa: CASSRRSGGETRYEQYF; CDR3nt: TGTGCCAGCAGTCGGAGGTCTGGGGGGGAAACACGCTACGAGCAGTACTTC
v_gene: TRBV7-2; j_gene: TRBJ2-5; abundance: NA; d_gene: TRBD2; len: 15; CDR3aa: CASSLWASGGETQYF; CDR3nt: TGTGCCAGCAGCTTATGGGCTAGCGGGGGGGAGACCCAGTACTTC
v_gene: TRBV23-1; j_gene: TRBJ2-1; abundance: NA; d_gene: TRBD1; len: 15; CDR3aa: CASSQDRDSNNEQFF; CDR3nt: TGCGCCAGCAGTCAGGACCGGGACAGTAACAATGAGCAGTTCTTC
v_gene: TRBV9; j_gene: TRBJ2-3; abundance: few; d_gene: TRBD2; len: 20; CDR3aa: CASSETWTSGGGVSTDTQYF; CDR3nt: TGTGCCAGCAGCGAAACTTGGACTAGCGGGGGGGGCGTTAGCACAGATACGCAGTATTTT
v_gene: TRBV13; j_gene: TRBJ1-1; abundance: NA; d_gene: TRBD1; len: 16; CDR3aa: CASSPSGTGENTEAFF; CDR3nt: TGTGCCAGCAGCCCCTCCGGGACAGGGGAGAACACTGAAGCTTTCTTT
v_gene: TRBV18; j_gene: TRBJ1-4; abundance: NA; d_gene: TRBD1; len: 19; CDR3aa: CASSPGTERGYATNEKLFF; CDR3nt: TGTGCCAGCTCACCGGGGACAGAGAGGGGCTATGCAACTAATGAAAAACTGTTTTTT
v_gene: TRBV7-9; j_gene: TRBJ1-1; abundance: NA; d_gene: NA; len: 14; CDR3aa: CASSFVGLDTEAFF; CDR3nt: TGTGCCAGCAGCTTTGTGGGGCTTGACACTGAAGCTTTCTTT
v_gene: TRBV5-1; j_gene: TRBJ1-2; abundance: few; d_gene: NA; len: 13; CDR3aa: CASSLGQMYGYTF; CDR3nt: TGCGCCAGCAGCTTGGGACAGATGTATGGCTACACCTTC
v_gene: TRBV7-8; j_gene: TRBJ1-5; abundance: NA; d_gene: TRBD1; len: 19; CDR3aa: CASSQPTGQGAGSNQPQHF; CDR3nt: TGTGCCAGCAGCCAACCTACGGGACAGGGGGCCGGTAGCAATCAGCCCCAGCATTTT
v_gene: TRBV6-5; j_gene: TRBJ1-5; abundance: NA; d_gene: TRBD1; len: 15; CDR3aa: CASSPGTGDNQPQHF; CDR3nt: TGTGCCAGCAGTCCCGGGACAGGGGACAATCAGCCCCAGCATTTT
v_gene: TRBV6-5; j_gene: TRBJ2-7; abundance: NA; d_gene: NA; len: 15; CDR3aa: CASSSNPTGGYEQYF; CDR3nt: TGTGCCAGCAGTAGTAACCCCACAGGCGGCTACGAGCAGTACTTC
v_gene: TRBV25-1; j_gene: TRBJ2-7; abundance: few; d_gene: TRBD1; len: 14; CDR3aa: CASSGGTGPYEQYF; CDR3nt: TGTGCCAGCAGTGGGGGGACAGGGCCCTACGAGCAGTACTTC
v_gene: TRBV21-1; j_gene: TRBJ2-7; abundance: once; d_gene: NA; len: 16; CDR3aa: CASSKVRDRGLHEQYF; CDR3nt: TGTGCCAGCAGCAAAGTCCGGGACAGGGGGCTCCACGAGCAGTACTTC
v_gene: TRBV5-6; j_gene: TRBJ1-1; abundance: NA; d_gene: TRBD1; len: 16; CDR3aa: CASSLYSDRRATEAFF; CDR3nt: TGTGCCAGCAGCCTTTACTCGGACAGGAGGGCAACTGAAGCTTTCTTT
v_gene: TRBV7-3; j_gene: TRBJ2-4; abundance: NA; d_gene: TRBD2; len: 18; CDR3aa: CASSLRASGEGTKNIQYF; CDR3nt: TGTGCCAGCAGCTTAAGGGCTAGCGGGGAGGGAACCAAAAACATTCAGTACTTC
v_gene: TRBV19; j_gene: TRBJ2-7; abundance: once; d_gene: NA; len: 16; CDR3aa: CASSIATGTGTYEQYF; CDR3nt: TGTGCCAGTAGTATAGCCACCGGGACTGGAACTTACGAGCAGTACTTC
v_gene: TRBV19; j_gene: TRBJ1-2; abundance: NA; d_gene: TRBD1; len: 14; CDR3aa: CASSISTGGYGYTF; CDR3nt: TGTGCCAGTAGTATCTCAACAGGGGGCTATGGCTACACCTTC
v_gene: TRBV4-1; j_gene: TRBJ2-7; abundance: NA; d_gene: NA; len: 12; CDR3aa: CASSQDGGEQYF; CDR3nt: TGCGCCAGCAGCCAAGATGGGGGGGAGCAGTACTTC
v_gene: TRBV18; j_gene: TRBJ2-7; abundance: NA; d_gene: TRBD1; len: 15; CDR3aa: CASSPTGVTPLEQYF; CDR3nt: TGTGCCAGCTCGCCTACAGGGGTAACCCCCCTCGAGCAGTACTTC
v_gene: TRBV5-6; j_gene: TRBJ2-3; abundance: NA; d_gene: TRBD2; len: 17; CDR3aa: CASSPTGLAGGTDTQYF; CDR3nt: TGTGCCAGCAGCCCGACAGGACTAGCGGGGGGCACAGATACGCAGTATTTT
v_gene: TRBV27; j_gene: TRBJ2-2; abundance: NA; d_gene: NA; len: 14; CDR3aa: CASSFAGNTGELFF; CDR3nt: TGTGCCAGCAGTTTTGCAGGAAACACCGGGGAGCTGTTTTTT
v_gene: TRBV5-1; j_gene: TRBJ1-2; abundance: NA; d_gene: NA; len: 15; CDR3aa: CASSLVGDFNYGYTF; CDR3nt: TGCGCCAGCAGCTTGGTAGGGGACTTTAACTATGGCTACACCTTC
v_gene: TRBV28; j_gene: TRBJ2-1; abundance: NA; d_gene: TRBD2; len: 16; CDR3aa: CASSTPRTSGYNEQFF; CDR3nt: TGTGCCAGCAGTACGCCCAGGACTAGCGGCTACAATGAGCAGTTCTTC
v_gene: TRBV5-1; j_gene: TRBJ2-5; abundance: NA; d_gene: NA; len: 13; CDR3aa: CASSLGQQETQYF; CDR3nt: TGCGCCAGCAGCTTGGGGCAGCAAGAGACCCAGTACTTC
v_gene: TRBV27; j_gene: TRBJ2-5; abundance: once; d_gene: TRBD2; len: 15; CDR3aa: CASSPLAGGPETQYF; CDR3nt: TGTGCCAGCAGCCCCCTGGCGGGGGGGCCAGAGACCCAGTACTTC
v_gene: TRBV6-5; j_gene: TRBJ2-7; abundance: NA; d_gene: NA; len: 13; CDR3aa: CASSSPGSYEQYF; CDR3nt: TGTGCCAGCAGTTCTCCCGGGTCCTACGAGCAGTACTTC
v_gene: TRBV6-6; j_gene: TRBJ1-1; abundance: NA; d_gene: TRBD1; len: 14; CDR3aa: CASSIGQGNTEAFF; CDR3nt: TGTGCCAGCAGTATCGGACAGGGGAACACTGAAGCTTTCTTT
v_gene: TRBV18; j_gene: TRBJ1-1; abundance: NA; d_gene: NA; len: 13; CDR3aa: CASSPRMNTEAFF; CDR3nt: TGTGCCAGCTCACCGAGAATGAACACTGAAGCTTTCTTT
v_gene: TRBV6-6; j_gene: TRBJ2-7; abundance: NA; d_gene: NA; len: 13; CDR3aa: CASSYNSYYEQYF; CDR3nt: TGTGCCAGCAGTTACAACTCCTACTACGAGCAGTACTTC
v_gene: TRBV27; j_gene: TRBJ2-3; abundance: NA; d_gene: NA; len: 14; CDR3aa: CASSFFGRADTQYF; CDR3nt: TGTGCCAGCAGTTTTTTTGGTCGGGCAGATACGCAGTATTTT